This record concerns one T cell receptor beta chain sequence. Its cognate antigen has yet to be identified. The record has no base qualities; no much larger clone is one base away. This sample is part of a study of blood T cell repertoires in COVID-19 (dated by TCRdb to 2019 to 2021). As for the study more broadly: The collaborator samples originated in the United States, Italy and Spain and spanned the acute and convalescent phases of COVID-19. Deeply sampled blood TCRbeta repertoires from subjects exposed to, actively infected with, or recovered from COVID-19 were included in the dataset. Where available, HLA class I and class II types were obtained from metadata supplied by the sample provider rather than from assay-based typing. Samples came from the ongoing ImmuneRACE study (first 160 participants) plus 1,254 subjects from 6 global collaborators. The prospective study material was composed of cDNA or gDNA derived from T cells, B-cell-depleted T cells, or PBMCs. A de-identified subject ID, COVID-19 status, age in years and sex were almost always included in the sample metadata. The repertoires were made available in a free public database intended to serve as a resource for research on the immune response to SARS-CoV-2. The investigation overall reported the following: Clinical and demographic metadata were provided uncurated, with the amount varying by source and participant.

The immunoSEQ Assay, a bias-controlled multiplex PCR, was used to amplify TCRbeta CDR3 regions from genomic DNA. Concerning the study's data processing: Nucleated cell counts per sample were estimated from amplification of reference gene primers within the assay. To quantify the absolute abundance of each unique TCRbeta CDR3 rearrangement, sequence reads were collapsed and filtered. Productive Simpson clonality was computed per sample as the square root of Simpson's diversity index over productive rearrangements. Drawn from immuneACCESS, this table holds only the in-frame rearrangements with V and J called that TCRdb kept. Clones are partly lost; checked studies trace under half to an unresolved V gene and leave the rest unexplained. That table supplies the V and J calls and clone size; D and trimming were determined from the DNA. This sample has around 250,000 clones in its table, and approximately 78% of those were observed once. Together, the top ten hold around 3.5% of the sample.

Collaborating institutions collected whole blood in K2EDTA tubes following their own protocols. For TCRbeta analysis, collaborators shipped samples as frozen whole blood, isolated PBMCs, or DNA extracted from either of those sample types. Reading the germline V gene gives CDR1 MDHEN and CDR2 SYDVKM. Compared with germline, V lacks 9 bases and J lacks 0 bases; bases without a gene match: 4. From its cysteine to its phenylalanine, the CDR3 spans 14 amino acids. Only CDR3 DNA is held: 42 bases, read in frame from base 1. The chain employs TRBV28 and TRBJ2-1; 8 central nucleotides agree with TRBD2. Sequencing was performed on peripheral blood. This TCR was sampled from a woman younger than 30 with acute or convalescent COVID-19. The DNA sequence is given as TGTGCCAGTTTTCGGGGGGGCTCCTACAATGAGCAGTTCTTC. It is translated as CASFRGGSYNEQFF.